This T cell receptor (beta chain) was recorded in a study of cytomegalovirus exposure and HLA in healthy donors (dated 2017 in TCRdb). Regarding the study in general: An earlier analysis of some 600 of the donors reported 276 Gb of sequence data and around 100 million unique TCR beta sequences obtained from roughly 170 million T cells. About 330 gigabases of sequencing data and 70 million to 95 million unique TCR sequences made up an early release that covered 640 HLA-typed donors. Among the approximately 400 genotyped donors, around 81% belonged to the genetic ancestry cluster associated with self-reported Caucasian donors. The study aimed to test whether cataloging public T cell receptors could reveal signatures of past pathogen exposure. The study profiled the T cell repertoires of under 700 subjects by immunosequencing and related them to cytomegalovirus serostatus. In addition to the first cohort of 666 subjects, a separate validation cohort of 120 different subjects was used. To predict cytomegalovirus infection status, the study combined high-throughput TCR immunosequencing, statistical association of individual TCRs with disease status, and machine learning. In a later analysis, previously published TCR beta repertoires from some 640 donors were re-analyzed and high-resolution HLA genotyping was added so that TCR occurrence patterns could be studied. Rather than drawing on any new phenotypic data, the later analysis identified candidate immune exposures from TCR beta sequences and the way those sequences occurred across donors. To decide whether each TCR beta V gene segment behaved as functional or pseudogenic, an earlier analysis of some 570 of the donors relied on high-throughput TCR beta sequencing. Donor age, sex, ethnicity and CMV serostatus were collected together with the repertoire data. A later genetic analysis took genome-wide SNP genotypes for about 55% of the roughly 670 donors and used that subset as a discovery cohort. All discovery cohort repertoires had been generated on a single sequencing platform. HLA typing included class I and class II loci at four-digit resolution. Typing coverage varied by locus: roughly 629-640 donors for A, B, C, DRB1 and DQB1; approximately 560 for DQA1; more than 600 for DPA1; roughly 450 for DPB1. A few DR-DQ haplotypes were handled as single units for association and clustering because linkage in the cohort was strong. On average, approximately 250,000 unique TCR beta nucleotide sequences were sequenced per donor among a few hundred genotyped donors of the cohort, with about 19% of those sequences being non-productive.

The method was the immunoSEQ multiplex PCR assay. A mixture of 60 forward primers for TCR Vbeta segments and 13 reverse primers for TCR Jbeta segments was used in the multiplex PCR. Amplification of the CDR3 region of rearranged TCR beta genes was performed with a multiplex PCR assay on genomic DNA. On the Illumina HiSeq System, the amplified TCR beta libraries were sequenced as 87-base-pair reads. The study's own analysis went as follows. In a later analysis, about 80 million unique TCR beta chains were counted across the roughly 670 repertoires, and some 10 million of these chains were shared by at least two donors. Raw reads were error-corrected and collapsed into unique sequences with a nearest-neighbor algorithm that merged closely related sequences to remove PCR and sequencing errors. CDR3 sequences were aligned to IMGT reference sequences to assign V, D and J gene segments. For a sequence to be retained, a match of at least six nucleotides to both a V gene segment and a J gene segment was required. Rearrangements were called productive when the CDR3 lacked stop codons and stayed in frame with V and J; all others were non-productive. Following IMGT convention, CDR3 was defined as the stretch from the second conserved V-encoded cysteine to the conserved J-encoded phenylalanine. The earlier analysis of roughly 590 of the donors excluded any sequence lacking an unambiguous match to a single V gene segment. An earlier analysis of some 500 of the donors classified V segments as functional when productive rearrangements were above 56.7% and as segregating when the standard deviation between donors was above 5%. A statistical classification framework was built for diagnosing cytomegalovirus status from the catalog of TCR beta chain sequences. In a later analysis, V and J genes were assigned by comparing TCR nucleotide sequences against IMGT/GENE-DB human TR gene sequences. A later analysis assigned CDR3 sequences and most-parsimonious VDJ recombination scenarios with the TCRdist pipeline. In a later analysis, every TCR beta chain was defined by the combination of its CDR3 amino acid sequence and its V-gene family, and reads without a unique V-gene family were dropped. A later analysis removed nearly 600 highly shared, low-generation-probability nucleotide sequences to deal with suspected cross-contamination and a sequencing artifact. For each public chain, a later analysis derived a clonal expansion index from normalized ranks of inferred template counts within each repertoire. Generation probabilities in a later analysis came from a VDJ recombination model fitted to out-of-frame rearrangements, and those results were checked against IGoR. Hypergeometric tests were used in a later analysis to score TCR-TCR, TCR-HLA and TCR-CMV co-occurrence, with a repertoire-size bias correction applied to the TCR pairs. To estimate false discovery rates, a later analysis permuted the HLA or CMV assignments 20 times. In a later analysis, co-occurring TCRs were grouped using DBSCAN, with TCRdist sequence similarity added in when clustering inside HLA-allele-positive subsets. Repertoires with fewer than 30,000 or more than 120,000 public chains were left out of co-occurrence clustering, as were about five repertoires with anomalous nucleotide sharing. Imported from immuneACCESS, the table was reduced by TCRdb to in-frame sequences with V and J called. These copies leave out some clones; in studies compared against another copy, an unresolved V gene accounts for under half, and the cause of the remainder is not known. D and trimming come from the DNA, and the V and J calls and clone size come from that table. The data table for this sample lists 200,000 to 250,000 clones. About 1% of the sample lies in the top ten.

Notes on this clone: The antigen this receptor binds is unknown. Other DNA sequences within the sample encode an identical CDR3.

The cohort consisted of 666 healthy bone marrow donors. At the time of sampling, all cohort members were nominally healthy, though unrecorded immune exposures were likely present. The donor tested CMV seropositive and was one of the 289 seropositive cohort members. A peripheral blood sample was provided by each donor, and peripheral blood mononuclear cells were used for TCR beta sequencing. Genomic DNA extraction from the blood cell samples was performed with the Qiagen DNeasy Blood Extraction Kit. Points the paper makes about the study in general: The earlier analysis of approximately 560 of the donors excluded approximately 15 rarely observed V segments, including chromosome 9 orphons, because counts were too low. A cluster of highly shared sequence variants was judged likely to be a technical artifact of the sequencing pipeline. A total of 150 to 200 TCR beta chains were listed by the study as associated with cytomegalovirus. In a later analysis, several top co-occurrence clusters were reported to appear linked to parvovirus B19, influenza, CMV and Epstein-Barr virus. Specific HLA alleles were associated with roughly 16,000 TCR beta sequences at a false discovery rate of 0.05 in a later analysis. Strong co-occurrence of HLA alleles, especially DR and DQ, made assigning TCR associations to individual alleles difficult. For the cohort, immune exposure information was limited to CMV serostatus. Some IMGT-functional V segments, including TRBV6-2 and TRBV6-3, could not be told apart with the 87-base-pair reads, so those segments were excluded. In vitro tests confirmed that a few of the cytomegalovirus-associated TCR beta chains recognize cytomegalovirus antigens. A later genetic analysis associated a missense DCLRE1C variant with V-gene and J-gene trimming of TCR beta chains, and an independent cohort replicated the association. Most TCR sequences were seen in very few donors, while some public TCRs were found in many individuals. In a later genetic analysis, fewer N-insertions in productive TCRs were reported among donors in an Asian-associated ancestry cluster than the roughly 700-donor mean. Most CMV-associated TCR beta chains appeared to be HLA-restricted in a later analysis, and the HLA associations seemed to be driven largely by CMV exposure. Roughly uniform sequencing depth across donors was assumed in presence/absence analyses, although this assumption may not hold. A later analysis found that TCR association rates varied across HLA loci, with DRB1 alleles showing the most associated TCRs and HLA-C alleles the fewest. Because HLA typing was unavailable for some donors at each locus, only the typed subset was used in association tests. Correlated functional status among segregating V segments might reflect linkage disequilibrium, but an unknown experimental factor could not be ruled out. In a later analysis, HLA-associated TCR beta chains showed more clonal expansion and lower generation probabilities than non-associated chains that were equally common. Cytomegalovirus status was reported to be diagnosed by the classifier with high specificity and sensitivity in both the original and validation cohorts. It was suggested by the authors that the approach could potentially be generalized to other disease states and immunological phenotypes. A further reported finding was that TCR beta sequences accurately predicted the HLA-A and HLA-B alleles for most subjects in the first cohort. In an earlier analysis of some 640 of the donors, most TCR beta V segments were observed in productive rearrangements about 90% or about 30% of the time, broadly matching IMGT annotations. Only TCR beta chains were sequenced in this cohort, and the absence of alpha or paired-chain data limited detectable features.

V lost 2 bases and J lost 2 bases; the stretch between them is 7 bases long. The germline V gene specifies SGHRS as CDR1 and YFSETQ as CDR2. Its CDR3 holds 13 amino acids, cysteine through phenylalanine. CDR3 DNA is the only sequence kept; it has 39 bases, read in frame from the first base. The chain is made from TRBV5-1 and TRBJ1-2, with the D gene call left open. This TCR was recovered from a woman between 25 and 40 years old in good health and CMV-seropositive. Sequenced sample: PBMCs. The DNA is as follows: TGCGCCAGCAGCTTCGGTAAAAACTATGGCTACACCTTC. This encodes CASSFGKNYGYTF.